Below, one T cell receptor beta chain is given with its context. No antigen is known for it. No per-base quality is available; no much larger clone lies one base away. The source of the sample is a study of blood T cell repertoires in COVID-19 (dated by TCRdb to 2018 to 2020). Broadly, across the study: Samples covering the acute and convalescent phases of COVID-19 were provided by collaborators in the United States, Italy and Spain. Sample metadata almost always included a de-identified subject ID, COVID-19 status, age in years and sex. The prospective study material was composed of cDNA or gDNA derived from T cells, B-cell-depleted T cells, or PBMCs. The samples were drawn from the first 160 participants of the ongoing ImmuneRACE study and from 1,254 subjects provided by 6 global collaborators. The dataset comprised deeply sampled blood TCRbeta repertoires from subjects exposed to, actively infected with, or recovered from COVID-19. The repertoires were made available in a free public database intended to serve as a resource for research on the immune response to SARS-CoV-2. Where HLA class I and class II types were available, the types were taken from metadata supplied by the sample provider, not from assay-based typing. Findings and caveats that apply to the study as a whole: The amount of clinical and demographic metadata varied by source and participant and was provided uncurated.

For CDR1 and CDR2, the germline V gene lists MNHEY and SVGAGI. Spanning cysteine to phenylalanine, the CDR3 consists of 12 amino acids. The retained sequence is limited to the CDR3, 36 bases, with the frame set at the first base. Trimming at the junction amounts to 6 bases on V and 4 bases on J, and the germline ends lie 8 bases apart. The immunoSEQ Assay, a bias-controlled multiplex PCR, was used to amplify TCRbeta CDR3 regions from genomic DNA. The authors' pipeline ran thus. Nucleated cell counts per sample were estimated from amplification of reference gene primers within the assay. Sequence reads were collapsed and filtered to measure the absolute abundance of every unique TCRbeta CDR3 rearrangement. Productive Simpson clonality was computed per sample as the square root of Simpson's diversity index over productive rearrangements. Here the immuneACCESS table is served through TCRdb, limited to in-frame sequences with V and J called. Missing clones are a known gap in these copies; in checked studies unresolved V genes cover under half, and the rest lacks a known reason. That table supplies the V and J calls and clone size; D and trimming were determined from the DNA. This sample has 150,000 or so clones in its table, and 86% of those were observed once. The ten top clones hold around 4.5% of the sample.

In the prospective study, participants were roughly 18 to 95 years old, resided in approximately 22 geographic areas of the United States, and were enrolled through a virtual design. In the prospective study, cohorts were assigned on the basis of participant-reported clinical history obtained from a screening survey and a study questionnaire. For ImmuneRACE Cohort 3, a participant was defined as recovered based on two consecutive negative NP/OP PCR tests, clearance by a healthcare professional, or resolution of symptoms. Each participant in the prospective study had whole blood, serum and a nasopharyngeal or oropharyngeal swab collected by mobile phlebotomists. Participants in the prospective study had the option to provide additional blood draws and questionnaires over a roughly 2-month period. Blood samples from the prospective study were shipped frozen or at room temperature prior to DNA extraction.

Input material: PBMCs or T cells enriched from blood (not recorded which). The chain employs TRBV6-5 and TRBJ2-3; confidence is insufficient to name the D gene. This clonotype originated in a man aged 45 to 65 who had recovered from COVID-19. The CDR3 region reads CASSSLSDTQYF. The nucleotide sequence reads as follows: TGTGCCAGCAGCTCCCTGTCAGATACGCAGTATTTT.